Each of the 15 T cell receptor beta chains below was sequenced from the same sample in a study of control samples from healthy donors and cancer patients. TCRdb keeps only in-frame clones here, not all; method: immunoSEQ multiplex PCR. The data hold around 130,000 clones, with about 95% observed a single time. The specimen was blood. These receptors were collected from a man aged 25 to 40 in good health.

The chain links TRBV4-1 to TRBJ2-7; TRBD1 agrees at 11 bases. Germline V gene sequence: CDR1 MGHRA, CDR2 YSYEKL. This CDR3 comprises 16 residues. V trimming: 0 bases; J trimming: 1 base; junction bases outside the gene matches: 2. The CDR3 coding sequence is TGCGCCAGCAGCCAAGAGGGGACAGGGGGGTCCTACGAGCAGTACTTC. This gives the protein CASSQEGTGGSYEQYF.

The V and J genes are TRBV6-6 and TRBJ1-1; unclear D gene. This CDR3 is built from 14 residues. Deletions cut 8 bases from V and 0 bases from J, with 13 bases between. The germline gives CDR1 MNHNY, CDR2 SVGAGI (reference sequence). CDR3 in DNA: TGTGCCAGCGTAAACCCGGACTTGAACACTGAAGCTTTCTTT. As protein: CASVNPDLNTEAFF.

The rearrangement links TRBV5-4 to TRBJ1-1; 9 bases map to TRBD1. The CDR3 length is 11 residues. Germline assignment: CDR1 SGHNT and CDR2 YYREEE (reference sequence). Germline trimming cut 5 bases from V and 12 bases from J; bases unmatched to any gene: 5. The CDR3 reads CASRAGTGTFF. The CDR3 DNA reads as TGTGCCAGCAGGGCCGGGACAGGGACTTTCTTT.

This chain uses TRBV6-5 with TRBJ1-4; maybe TRBD1 (6 bases). The germline gives CDR1 MNHEY, CDR2 SVGAGI. The CDR3 length is 15 residues. V lost 2 bases, J lost 3 bases, and 10 bases lay in between. Written as DNA, the CDR3 is TGTGCCAGCAGTTACAATCCAGGGGCTAATGAAAAACTGTTTTTT. Amino acid sequence: CASSYNPGANEKLFF.

The chain has TRBV11-2 and TRBJ2-3, with TRBD2 identical over 7 bases. This CDR3 has 14 residues. The V gene's germline CDR1 is SGHAT and CDR2 FQNNGV. J lost 4 bases, V lost 5 bases, and 6 bases had no gene match. CDR3 DNA sequence: TGTGCCAGCAGCCGACTAGCTGTCGCAGATACGCAGTATTTT. The encoded protein is CASSRLAVADTQYF. Using reference TRBV11-2 and TRBJ2-3 for the parts outside the CDR3, the full variable domain is EAGVAQSPRYKIIEKRQSVAFWCNPISGHATLYWYQQILGQGPKLLIQFQNNGVVDDSQLPKDRFSAERLKGVDSTLKIQPAKLEDSAVYLCASSRLAVADTQYFGPGTRLTVL.

The chain employs TRBV30 and TRBJ1-4; 9 bases match TRBD1. V shed 4 bases and J 10 bases; nucleotides not matched to a gene: 10. There are 14 residues in the CDR3. The germline V gene has CDR1 GTSNPN and CDR2 SVGIG (reference sequence). The CDR3 sequence: CAWTLGTGIGKLFF. In DNA, the CDR3 is TGTGCCTGGACGCTCGGGACAGGGATAGGAAAACTGTTTTTT.

The gene calls are TRBV7-9 and TRBJ2-5, with D perhaps given as TRBD1 or TRBD2 (5 bases each). This CDR3 is built from 15 residues. Trimming left V 7 bases short and J 5 bases short, with 20 bases between. CDR1 is SEHNR and CDR2 is FQNEAQ in the germline V gene (reference sequence). CDR3 protein: CASTLPDEGSETQYF. Written as DNA, the CDR3 is TGTGCCAGCACCCTACCGGATGAGGGGTCGGAGACCCAGTACTTC.

V is TRBV5-8 and J is TRBJ1-6, with D hard to call. Germline CDR1 reads SGHTS; CDR2 reads YDEGEE. The CDR3 length is 12 residues. Trimming left V 0 bases short and J 14 bases short, with 9 bases between. CDR3 coding DNA: TGTGCCAGCAGCTTGGGGGCGCGTACCCTCCACTTT. Its protein product is CASSLGARTLHF.

This clone was found once. This chain uses TRBV7-9 with TRBJ1-1; a weak D match, TRBD1 (5 bases). V was clipped by 5 bases and J by 10 bases, with 11 bases between them. This CDR3 contains 11 residues. From germline, CDR1 is SEHNR and CDR2 FQNEAQ (reference sequence). The CDR3 nucleotides read TGTGCCAGCAGCGATGGGAGGGGAGCTTTCTTT. Translation gives CASSDGRGAFF.

The chain is built from TRBV5-4 and TRBJ2-1, with TRBD2 matching over 9 bases. This CDR3 region has 17 residues. With V trimmed by 3 bases and J by 7 bases, 14 bases remained unmatched. The germline V gene has CDR1 SGHNT and CDR2 YYREEE (reference sequence). CDR3 nucleotide sequence: TGTGCCAGCAGCTCCCGGTTAATAGCGGGGGCCGTTAATGAGCAGTTCTTC. As protein: CASSSRLIAGAVNEQFF.

This clone was found once. This rearrangement joins TRBV6-5 to TRBJ1-2; D is possibly TRBD1 (6 bases). V was shortened by 2 bases and J by 6 bases, with 10 bases between the two germline ends. CDR3 size: 13 residues. Germline V gene lookup returns CDR1 MNHEY and CDR2 SVGAGI. The CDR3 here is CASSYGGQDGYTF. CDR3 DNA: TGTGCCAGCAGTTACGGGGGGCAGGATGGCTACACCTTC.

This clone was found once. The CDR3 is CASTLPREATDTQYF. DNA for the CDR3: TGTGCCAGCACCCTCCCAAGGGAGGCCACAGATACGCAGTATTTT. J is TRBJ2-3 and V is TRBV6-4, with D perhaps matching TRBD2 (6 bases). V lost 7 bases and J lost 2, with 16 bases in between. Germline CDR1 MRHNA, CDR2 SNTAGT. CDR3 length equals 15 residues.

The V and J genes are TRBV15 and TRBJ1-5; D gene uncertain. CDR3 size: 12 residues. CDR1 and CDR2 (germline): LNHNV, YYDKDF (reference sequence). V was cut by 8 bases and J by 6 bases, with 11 bases left in between. In DNA form, the CDR3 reads TGTGCCACCGGGGAGGAAGGTCAGCCCCAGCATTTT. Protein: CATGEEGQPQHF.

The chain is built from TRBV5-1 and TRBJ1-5, with D possibly matching TRBD1 (5 bases). Trimming left V 3 bases short and J 0 bases short, with 10 bases between. The CDR3 length is 15 residues. Per the germline V gene, CDR1 is SGHRS and CDR2 is YFSETQ. The CDR3 sequence: CASSWGLYSNQPQHF. DNA for the CDR3: TGCGCCAGCAGCTGGGGCTTATATAGCAATCAGCCCCAGCATTTT.

V gene TRBV7-6 combines with J gene TRBJ2-2; 7 positions agree with TRBD1. Trimming took 2 bases from V and 2 from J; bases not matched to a gene: 2. The CDR3 spans 15 residues. The V gene's germline CDR1 is SGHVS and CDR2 FNYEAQ. CDR3 amino acids: CASSLNRGNTGELFF. The CDR3 DNA reads TGTGCCAGCAGCTTAAACAGGGGAAACACCGGGGAGCTGTTTTTT.